The clone carrying this TCR beta chain has a count of ten or more. Its target is unknown. UMIs were added to TCR cDNA along with a universal primer site when it was made by 5'RACE template switching. TCRdb reprocessed the 5' RACE reads via MiXCR and lists one record per CDR3 protein. In the table there are 310,000 or so distinct CDR3 sequences, about 3.5% of which are singletons. The ends lost 0 bases at V and 3 bases at J; junction bases unmatched: 3. CDR1 is DFQATT, CDR2 SNEGSKA, per germline (reference sequence). The CDR3 consists of 14 residues. The source of the sample is a study of T cells after yellow fever vaccination. Study as a whole: Any fraction with a low cell number was prepared using SMART-Seq v4 Ultra Low Input.

Broader study findings: Contamination of FACS-sorted repertoires by abundant clonotypes from the bulk population could occur.

Material: PBMCs, obtained on the day of the yellow fever booster vaccination. This sequence joins TRBV20-1 and TRBJ2-3; 7 bases fit TRBD2. The receptor was isolated from a man between 18 and 35 years old who received the YFV17D yellow fever vaccine. The CDR3 DNA follows: TGCAGTGCTAGAGACGGGGGGAGAACAGATACGCAGTATTTT. This gives the protein CSARDGGRTDTQYF.